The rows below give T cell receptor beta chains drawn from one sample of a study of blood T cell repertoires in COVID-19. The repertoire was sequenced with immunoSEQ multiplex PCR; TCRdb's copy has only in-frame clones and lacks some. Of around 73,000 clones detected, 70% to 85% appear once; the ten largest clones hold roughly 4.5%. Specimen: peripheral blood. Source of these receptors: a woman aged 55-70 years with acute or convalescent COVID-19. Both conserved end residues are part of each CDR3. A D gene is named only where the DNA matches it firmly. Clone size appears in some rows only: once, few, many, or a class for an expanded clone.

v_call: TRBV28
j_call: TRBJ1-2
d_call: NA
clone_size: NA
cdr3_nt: TGTGCCAGCAGTTCTACCCTCCTCCGTGGCTACACCTTC
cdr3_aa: CASSSTLLRGYTF

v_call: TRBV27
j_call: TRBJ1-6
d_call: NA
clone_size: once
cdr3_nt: TGTGCCAGCAGTCCACCAGGTAGAAATTCACCCCTCCACTTT
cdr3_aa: CASSPPGRNSPLHF

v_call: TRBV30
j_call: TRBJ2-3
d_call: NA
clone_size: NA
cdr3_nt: TGTGCCTGGAGCCAGCGGGTAATCTTAACGCAGTATTTT
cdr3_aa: CAWSQRVILTQYF

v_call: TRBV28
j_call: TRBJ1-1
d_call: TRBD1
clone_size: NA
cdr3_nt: TGTGCCAGCAGGCAAACAGGGGTCACTGAAGCTTTCTTT
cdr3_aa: CASRQTGVTEAFF

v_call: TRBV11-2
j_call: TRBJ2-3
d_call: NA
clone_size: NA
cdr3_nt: TGTGCCAGCAGCTCATTGACAGAGGTTACGCAGTATTTT
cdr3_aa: CASSSLTEVTQYF

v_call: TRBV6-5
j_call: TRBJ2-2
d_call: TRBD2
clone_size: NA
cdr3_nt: TGTGCCAGCAATCTAGCGGGGGCCGGGGAGCTGTTTTTT
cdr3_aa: CASNLAGAGELFF

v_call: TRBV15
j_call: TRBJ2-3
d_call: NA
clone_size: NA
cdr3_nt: TGTGCCACCAGCAGAGCTTCGACAGATACGCAGTATTTT
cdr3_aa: CATSRASTDTQYF

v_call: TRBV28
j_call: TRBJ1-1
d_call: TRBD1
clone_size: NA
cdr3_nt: TGTGCCACCCACAGCAGGAAGACAGGGGGACTGGCAGCTTTCTTT
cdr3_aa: CATHSRKTGGLAAFF

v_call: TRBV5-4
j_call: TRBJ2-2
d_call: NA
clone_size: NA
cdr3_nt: TGTGCCAGCAGCTTAATTAGCGGAACCACCGGGGAGCTGTTTTTT
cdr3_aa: CASSLISGTTGELFF

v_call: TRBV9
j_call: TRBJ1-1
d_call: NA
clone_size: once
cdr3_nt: TGTGCCAGCAGCGTAGGGGGTGGGGCGAACACTGAAGCTTTCTTT
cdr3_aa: CASSVGGGANTEAFF

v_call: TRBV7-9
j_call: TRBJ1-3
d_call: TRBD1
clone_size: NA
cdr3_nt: TGTGCCAGCAGCGCCGGACAGGGGAACCCCTCTGGAAACACCATATATTTT
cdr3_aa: CASSAGQGNPSGNTIYF

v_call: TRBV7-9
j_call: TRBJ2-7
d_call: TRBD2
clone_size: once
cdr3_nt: TGTGCCAGCAGCCCTAACCCGGGGGGGCAGAGCTCCTACGAGCAGTACTTC
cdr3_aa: CASSPNPGGQSSYEQYF

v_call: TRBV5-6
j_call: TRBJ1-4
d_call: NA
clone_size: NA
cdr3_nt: TGTGCCAGCAGCCGAAGGGGGGGTGAAAAACTGTTTTTT
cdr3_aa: CASSRRGGEKLFF

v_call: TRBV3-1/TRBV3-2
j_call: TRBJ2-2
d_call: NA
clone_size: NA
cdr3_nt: TGTGCCAGCAGCCATCTCAGGATTTTGAGCACCGGGGAGCTGTTTTTT
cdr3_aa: CASSHLRILSTGELFF

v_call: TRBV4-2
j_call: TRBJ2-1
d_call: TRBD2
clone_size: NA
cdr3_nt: TGTGCCAGCAGCCAAGATGGAGCGGGGGGGTACAATGAGCAGTTCTTC
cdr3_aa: CASSQDGAGGYNEQFF

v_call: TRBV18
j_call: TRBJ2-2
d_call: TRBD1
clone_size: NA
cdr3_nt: TGTGCCAGCTCACCGCGGACAGGGTCTAGTAGGTCCGGGGAGCTGTTTTTT
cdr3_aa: CASSPRTGSSRSGELFF

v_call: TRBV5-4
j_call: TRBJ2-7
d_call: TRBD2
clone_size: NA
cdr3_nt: TGTGCCAGCAGCTTGGCAGTCGGGAGGGCCAACGAGCAGTACTTC
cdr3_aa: CASSLAVGRANEQYF

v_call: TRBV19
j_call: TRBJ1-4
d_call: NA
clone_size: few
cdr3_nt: TGTGCCAGTAGTGGCCCAGATGAAAAACTGTTTTTT
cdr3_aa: CASSGPDEKLFF

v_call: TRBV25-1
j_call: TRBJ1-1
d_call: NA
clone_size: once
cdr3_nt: TGTGCCAGCAGTGATACCAGGGCTAACACTGAAGCTTTCTTT
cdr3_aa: CASSDTRANTEAFF

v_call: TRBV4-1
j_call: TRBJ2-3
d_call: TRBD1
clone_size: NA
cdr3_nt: TGCGCCAGCAGCCAAGGAGGGGGCGCTGGCACAGATACGCAGTATTTT
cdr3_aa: CASSQGGGAGTDTQYF

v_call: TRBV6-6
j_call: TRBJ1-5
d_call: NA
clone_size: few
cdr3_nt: TGTGCCAGCAAAAAGGGAGGTCAGCCCCAGCATTTT
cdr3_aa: CASKKGGQPQHF

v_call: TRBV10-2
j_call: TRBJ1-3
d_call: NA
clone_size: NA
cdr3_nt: TGCGCCAGCAGTGACTATGGGAGCATTTACGCTGGAAACACCATATATTTT
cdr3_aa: CASSDYGSIYAGNTIYF

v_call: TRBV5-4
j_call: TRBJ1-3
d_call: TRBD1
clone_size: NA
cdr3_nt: TGTGCCAGCAGCCCCGGACAGGGTAAATCTGGAAACACCATATATTTT
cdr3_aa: CASSPGQGKSGNTIYF

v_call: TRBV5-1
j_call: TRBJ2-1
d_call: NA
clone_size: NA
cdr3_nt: TGCGCCAGCAGCTTGGAAACTAGCAGGGCATTTGAGCAGTTCTTC
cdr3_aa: CASSLETSRAFEQFF

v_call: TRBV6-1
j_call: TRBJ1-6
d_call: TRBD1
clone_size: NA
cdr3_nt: TGTGCCAGCAGTGAAATACCCCCGGGACAGGGAAGTAGCTCACCCCTCCACTTT
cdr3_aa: CASSEIPPGQGSSSPLHF

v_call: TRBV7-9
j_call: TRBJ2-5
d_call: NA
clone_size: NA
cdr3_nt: TGTGCCAGCAGCCTAGGCCAGGGTGAAACACAAGAGACCCAGTACTTC
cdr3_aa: CASSLGQGETQETQYF

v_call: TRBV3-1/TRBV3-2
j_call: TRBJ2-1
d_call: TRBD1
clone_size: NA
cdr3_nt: TGTGCCAGCAGCCCGGGACAGGAGCAGTTCTTC
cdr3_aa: CASSPGQEQFF

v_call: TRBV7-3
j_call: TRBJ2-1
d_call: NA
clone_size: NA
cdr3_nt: TGTGCCAGCAGCTTATCTACAGGCTCCCGGGAGCATGAGCAGTTCTTC
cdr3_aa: CASSLSTGSREHEQFF

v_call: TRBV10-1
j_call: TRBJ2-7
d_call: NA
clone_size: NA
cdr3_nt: TGCGCCAGCAGTGAGTCATCAGGCCCTCACGAGCAGTACTTC
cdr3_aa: CASSESSGPHEQYF

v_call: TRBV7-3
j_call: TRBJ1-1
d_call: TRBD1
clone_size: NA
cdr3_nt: TGTGCCAGCAGCTTACATGTACAGGGGGCTGAAGCTTTCTTT
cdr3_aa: CASSLHVQGAEAFF

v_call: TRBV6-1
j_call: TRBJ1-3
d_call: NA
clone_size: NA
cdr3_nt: TGTGCCAGCAGAGAGACAACTTCTGGAAACACCATATATTTT
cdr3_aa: CASRETTSGNTIYF

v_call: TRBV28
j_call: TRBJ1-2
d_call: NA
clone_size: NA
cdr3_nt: TGTGCCAGCAGTTTCGGCGGAAGTGGCTACACCTTC
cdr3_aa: CASSFGGSGYTF